This passage covers 21 T cell receptor beta chains from one sample sequenced in a study of blood T cells in healthy people across ages. A second 7 to 11 cycle PCR used barcoded and J-beta primers. TCRdb re-analysed the 5' RACE reads in MiXCR, keeping a single row per CDR3 protein. Of roughly 800,000 distinct CDR3 sequences in the sample, under 40% were seen once. Material for sequencing was blood. The receptors stem from a young man in good health.

The rearrangement uses TRBV4-3 and TRBJ1-5; a possible D gene is TRBD1 (5 bases). The V end lost 0 bases, the J end lost 3 bases, and 12 bases lay between the germline ends. The CDR3 sequence is 16 residues long. Germline lookup yields CDR1 LGHNA and CDR2 YSLEER. The CDR3 region has the DNA TGCGCCAGCAGCCAAGATGGGGGGATCAACAATCAGCCCCAGCATTTT. Protein: CASSQDGGINNQPQHF.

At least ten counts were recorded for this clonotype. This chain connects TRBV20-1 to TRBJ1-4; weak D call: TRBD1 (5 bases). V was trimmed by 6 bases and J by 8 bases, leaving 13 bases between them. Looked up from germline, CDR1 is DFQATT and CDR2 is SNEGSKA (reference sequence). The CDR3 spans 12 residues. CDR3 loop: CSAPGTSEKLFF. The DNA for the CDR3 is TGCAGTGCACCCGGGACGTCGGAAAAACTGTTTTTT.

The table lists this clonotype with a few counts. V gene TRBV29-1 combines with J gene TRBJ2-6; D ambiguous. Germline assignment: CDR1 SQVTM and CDR2 ANQGSEA. This CDR3 comprises 13 residues. V shed 5 bases and J shed 1 base, with 6 bases lying between them. The CDR3 region is CSVYYSGANVLTF. CDR3 sequence (DNA): TGCAGCGTTTATTATTCTGGGGCCAACGTCCTGACTTTC.

This rearrangement joins TRBV11-1 to TRBJ1-1; tentative D call: TRBD1 (6 bases). CDR3 length: 21 amino acids. Germline loops: CDR1 SGHAT, CDR2 FQDESV (reference sequence). With 4 bases removed from V and 1 base from J, the gap between germline ends came to 31 bases. This CDR3 is CASSSAEGTIFPSMSNTEAFF. CDR3 coding DNA: TGTGCCAGCAGCTCCGCGGAGGGGACAATTTTTCCCTCGATGTCGAACACTGAAGCTTTCTTT.

This clonotype showed up just a few times. The chain employs TRBV20-1 and TRBJ2-5; TRBD2 might be the D (5 bases). This CDR3 is 12 amino acids long. The V gene's germline CDR1 is DFQATT and CDR2 SNEGSKA (reference sequence). V was clipped by 6 bases and J by 1 base, with 9 bases between them. CDR3 loop: CSAWAGQETQYF. The CDR3 DNA follows: TGCAGTGCGTGGGCGGGCCAAGAGACCCAGTACTTC.

The chain is built from TRBV7-9 and TRBJ1-4; D unclear. Germline V gene lookup returns CDR1 SEHNR and CDR2 FQNEAQ (reference sequence). Trimming pared 1 base from V and 8 bases from J, leaving 8 bases between. CDR3 size: 13 residues. This chain's CDR3 is CASSLGPEEKLFF. The CDR3 DNA reads as TGTGCCAGCAGCTTAGGGCCAGAGGAAAAACTGTTTTTT.

The chain combines TRBV5-1 with TRBJ2-6; D is uncertain. Germline V gene lookup returns CDR1 SGHRS and CDR2 YFSETQ. Trimming cost V 0 bases and J 2 bases, with 9 bases left between them. This CDR3 is 16 amino acids long. This CDR3 is CASSLAASAGANVLTF. DNA for the CDR3: TGCGCCAGCAGCTTGGCAGCGAGTGCTGGGGCCAACGTCCTGACTTTC. The full variable domain, rest sourced from reference TRBV5-1 and TRBJ2-6, is KAGVTQTPRYLIKTRGQQVTLSCSPISGHRSVSWYQQTPGQGLQFLFEYFSETQRNKGNFPGRFSGRQFSNSRSEMNVSTLELGDSALYLCASSLAASAGANVLTFGAGSRLTVL.

This chain connects TRBV12-3 or TRBV12-4 to TRBJ2-2; perhaps TRBD2 as D (6 bases). The CDR3 extends over 13 amino acids. V dropped 6 bases and J dropped 4 bases, with 9 bases sitting between them. CDR3 amino acids: CASRTAGTGELFF. The CDR3 DNA is TGTGCCAGCAGGACAGCGGGCACCGGGGAGCTGTTTTTT.

This clonotype has a handful of counts. The rearrangement links TRBV12-3 or TRBV12-4 to TRBJ2-7, with a possible D match to TRBD2 (6 bases). Trimming removed 3 bases from V and 7 bases from J, with 19 bases in between. This CDR3 region has 15 residues. CDR3 sequence: CASSLRRAARNEQYF. The CDR3, as DNA: TGTGCCAGCAGTTTGAGGAGGGCCGCGAGGAATGAGCAGTACTTC.

This clonotype was counted between two and nine times. The gene calls are TRBV2 and TRBJ2-1, with TRBD2 matching 12 bases. Per the germline V gene, CDR1 is SNHLY and CDR2 is FYNNEI. The V and J ends lost 4 bases and 9 bases, in that order; junction bases with no gene match: 4. The CDR3 covers 14 residues. The CDR3 here is CASSGLAGVGEQFF. The CDR3 DNA sequence: TGTGCCAGCAGTGGACTAGCGGGGGTTGGTGAGCAGTTCTTC.

On this clonotype: The junction does not match germline at one end; this may be a read error. The rearrangement joins TRBV12-3 or TRBV12-4 to TRBJ2-3; 7 bases are a match to TRBD1. The CDR3 is 13 amino acids. The CDR3 nucleotides are TGTGCCAGCAGGTGGGACAGCACAGATGCGCAGTATTTT. Translation gives CASRWDSTDAQYF.

This clonotype was observed a few times. The chain employs TRBV12-3 or TRBV12-4 and TRBJ1-2; no reliable D call. CDR3 length: 11 residues. Deletions cut 7 bases from V and 5 bases from J, with 8 bases between. The CDR3 bases are TGTGCCAGCAATTCTGCGTATGGCTACACCTTC. Translation: CASNSAYGYTF.

This clonotype was detected only a few times. The chain employs TRBV20-1 and TRBJ2-2, with D unresolved. CDR1 DFQATT and CDR2 SNEGSKA come from the germline V gene (reference sequence). V shed 6 bases and J shed 0 bases, with 11 bases lying between them. The CDR3 is 14 amino acids. The CDR3 is CSASPTTNTGELFF. CDR3 DNA sequence: TGCAGTGCATCGCCTACGACGAACACCGGGGAGCTGTTTTTT.

This clonotype was counted between two and nine times. The V gene is TRBV20-1, the J gene TRBJ2-3; D is uncertain. Per germline, CDR1 DFQATT and CDR2 SNEGSKA (reference sequence). Deletions cut 4 bases from V and 0 bases from J, with 11 bases between. This CDR3 spans 14 amino acids. In DNA, the CDR3 is TGCAGTGCTAAGAAGGGCCCTAGCACAGATACGCAGTATTTT. Protein product: CSAKKGPSTDTQYF.

This clonotype showed up just a few times. This sequence joins TRBV11-1 and TRBJ2-1; 14 nucleotides line up with TRBD2. V shed 2 bases, J shed 7 bases, and the junction held 4 bases outside the gene matches. The CDR3 runs to 16 residues. The germline gives CDR1 SGHAT, CDR2 FQDESV (reference sequence). CDR3 in amino acids: CASSLRTSGGYNEQFF. For the CDR3, the DNA is TGTGCCAGCAGCTTAAGGACTAGCGGGGGGTATAATGAGCAGTTCTTC.

The chain carries TRBV12-3 or TRBV12-4 and TRBJ1-1; tentatively, D is TRBD1 (6 bases). V was clipped by 8 bases and J by 5 bases, with 15 bases between them. This CDR3 region has 13 residues. For the CDR3, the DNA is TGTGCCAGCTGCGATACGAGGGGGACTGAAGCTTTCTTT. This encodes CASCDTRGTEAFF.

The J gene is TRBJ2-1, the V gene TRBV27; 11 bases fit TRBD1. The CDR3 extends over 18 amino acids. Losses at the gene ends were 6 bases for V and 8 bases for J; bases not matched to a gene: 18. The germline V gene encodes CDR1 MNHEY and CDR2 SMNVEV (reference sequence). DNA of the CDR3: TGTGCCAGCAGCCATATCCCGCGGACAGGGGGCAGCCACGATGAGCAGTTCTTC. Translating it yields CASSHIPRTGGSHDEQFF.

V usage is TRBV4-2 and J usage is TRBJ1-6; 7 positions match TRBD1. The V gene's germline CDR1 is LGHNA and CDR2 YNFKEQ. The CDR3 loop spans 15 amino acids. J lost 5 bases, V lost 1 base, and 2 bases had no gene match. The CDR3 DNA reads TGTGCCAGCAGCCAAGGACAGGGAGATAATTCACCCCTCCACTTT. It codes for CASSQGQGDNSPLHF.

This clonotype appeared many times. Here the CDR3 reads CASSLSGGRYEQYF. The CDR3 coding sequence is TGTGCCAGCAGTTTGTCCGGGGGGCGATACGAGCAGTACTTC. The chain recombines TRBV12-3 or TRBV12-4 with TRBJ2-7; D perhaps matches TRBD2 (7 bases). The V gene lost 3 bases and the J gene lost 4 bases, with 13 bases spanning the gap. The length of the CDR3 is 14 residues.

The V and J genes are TRBV12-3 or TRBV12-4 and TRBJ2-1; possibly TRBD1 or TRBD2 for D (5 bases each). The J call may be wrong; the DNA end is better matched by TRBJ2-7. The CDR3 has 15 residues. The CDR3 DNA reads as TGTGCCACCTCAACCGAGGGGAGCTCCTACAATGAGCAGTACTTC. It translates to CATSTEGSSYNEQYF.

This clonotype occurred a few times. The rearrangement uses TRBV7-9 and TRBJ1-1; D remains ambiguous. Trimming removed 4 bases at V and 6 bases at J, with 12 bases between. The CDR3 is made up of 13 amino acids. Germline lookup yields CDR1 SEHNR and CDR2 FQNEAQ (reference sequence). The CDR3 here is CASSSGDRAEAFF. The CDR3 DNA is TGTGCCAGCAGCTCCGGGGATCGGGCTGAAGCTTTCTTT.